The 18 T cell receptor beta chains below were found in one sample sequenced in a study of blood T cell repertoires in COVID-19. The table came from immunoSEQ multiplex PCR; TCRdb's copy has only in-frame clones and leaves some out. The sample shows 120,000 or so clones, over 65% of them seen only once. Material for sequencing was peripheral blood. Receptors originate from a woman in her 70s with acute or convalescent COVID-19.

This sequence joins TRBV10-3 and TRBJ1-1; TRBD1 is a possible D gene (5 bases). The CDR3 totals 15 residues. Looked up from germline, CDR1 is ENHRY and CDR2 is SYGVKD. Trimming left V 3 bases short and J 4 bases short, with 15 bases between. As DNA, the CDR3 is TGTGCCATCAGTGACCTCACCCGCGGGGCCACTGAAGCTTTCTTT. Translation: CAISDLTRGATEAFF.

The chain carries TRBV6-5 and TRBJ1-2, with a weak D call TRBD1 (6 bases). CDR1 and CDR2 (germline): MNHEY, SVGAGI. Trimming took off 4 bases at V and 4 bases at J, with 16 bases between the two ends. This CDR3 contains 15 residues. The CDR3 DNA follows: TGTGCCAGCAGTTCGACAGGTGGCTTTGGCTATGGCTACACCTTC. Protein product: CASSSTGGFGYGYTF.

The rearrangement joins TRBV18 to TRBJ1-1; 9 nucleotides line up with TRBD1. Germline CDR1 reads KGHSH; CDR2 reads LQKENI. V shed 1 base and J 1 base; nucleotides not matched to a gene: 7. This CDR3 region has 17 residues. CDR3 in DNA: TGTGCCAGCTCACCACGGCCGGGACAGGGCTCGAACACTGAAGCTTTCTTT. Protein sequence: CASSPRPGQGSNTEAFF.

This clone came up a few times. This chain links TRBV9 with TRBJ1-6, with D perhaps TRBD1 (6 bases). This CDR3 spans 14 amino acids. Trimming took off 7 bases at V and 5 bases at J, with 13 bases between the two ends. The V gene's germline CDR1 is SGDLS and CDR2 YYNGEE. The CDR3 DNA reads TGTGCCAGCGGTAATGGACAGAATAATTCACCCCTCCACTTT. Amino acids: CASGNGQNNSPLHF.

The gene calls are TRBV30 and TRBJ1-1; tentative D call: TRBD1 (5 bases). CDR1 GTSNPN and CDR2 SVGIG come from the germline V gene (reference sequence). V dropped 4 bases and J dropped 1 base, with 10 bases sitting between them. CDR3 size: 13 residues. CDR3 nucleotide sequence: TGTGCCTGGAAAATGACAGCGAACACTGAAGCTTTCTTT. Translating it yields CAWKMTANTEAFF.

This chain links TRBV9 with TRBJ2-1, with D possibly TRBD1 on 6 matching bases. The V gene's germline CDR1 is SGDLS and CDR2 YYNGEE. V was clipped by 0 bases and J by 0 bases, with 7 bases between them. The CDR3 loop spans 15 amino acids. The CDR3 is CASSVVDSSYNEQFF. The DNA for the CDR3 is TGTGCCAGCAGCGTAGTGGACAGCTCCTACAATGAGCAGTTCTTC.

The V and J genes are TRBV6-1 and TRBJ1-2; D call uncertain. This CDR3 is built from 15 residues. Germline CDR1 is MNHNS and CDR2 is SASEGT. V was trimmed by 2 bases and J by 4 bases, leaving 14 bases between them. In DNA form, the CDR3 reads TGTGCCAGCAGTGAATTCCAAGGAGAGGCCTATGGCTACACCTTC. Amino acid sequence: CASSEFQGEAYGYTF.

The chain carries TRBV5-1 and TRBJ1-2; D unclear. Looked up from germline, CDR1 is SGHRS and CDR2 is YFSETQ. There are 14 residues in the CDR3. Trimming removed 2 bases from V and 3 bases from J, with 11 bases in between. In DNA, the CDR3 is TGCGCCAGCAGCTTTAATGTCGGGGACTATGGCTACACCTTC. Its protein product is CASSFNVGDYGYTF.

This clone has a single count. The rearrangement joins TRBV19 to TRBJ2-2; 7 positions match TRBD2. In germline, CDR1 is LNHDA, CDR2 SQIVND (reference sequence). The CDR3 has 13 residues. V gave up 3 bases and J gave up 6 bases; unmatched junction bases: 1. CDR3 loop: CASSIGGAGELFF. The CDR3, as DNA: TGTGCCAGTAGTATTGGGGGGGCCGGGGAGCTGTTTTTT.

The genes are TRBV5-8 and TRBJ1-6, with TRBD1 as a possible D gene (5 bases). V was trimmed by 2 bases and J by 7 bases, leaving 16 bases between them. This CDR3 is 16 amino acids long. Germline values: CDR1 SGHTS, CDR2 YDEGEE. For the CDR3, the DNA is TGTGCCAGCAGCTTATCGTCGACCTACAGGAATTCACCCCTCCACTTT. Protein product: CASSLSSTYRNSPLHF.

The J gene is TRBJ1-3, the V gene TRBV2; 7 nucleotides agree with TRBD1. Trimming took 5 bases from V and 2 from J; bases not matched to a gene: 6. This CDR3 region has 15 residues. Germline CDR1 SNHLY, CDR2 FYNNEI. DNA of the CDR3: TGTGCCAGCAGTACCCAAGGACAGGCTGGAAACACCATATATTTT. As protein: CASSTQGQAGNTIYF.

This rearrangement joins TRBV7-2 to TRBJ2-1; TRBD1 matches at 9 bases. This CDR3 is built from 15 residues. Trimming removed 5 bases from V and 2 bases from J; junction bases left unmatched: 4. Germline values: CDR1 SGHTA, CDR2 FQGNSA. CDR3 sequence reads: CASSLGQGPYNEQFF. The CDR3 region has the DNA TGTGCCAGCAGCCTGGGACAGGGACCCTACAATGAGCAGTTCTTC.

This clone was observed a single time. This rearrangement joins TRBV30 to TRBJ2-6; 7 bases fit TRBD2. The V and J ends lost 2 bases and 0 bases, in that order; junction bases with no gene match: 13. The CDR3 sequence is 19 residues long. The germline V gene encodes CDR1 GTSNPN and CDR2 SVGIG (reference sequence). CDR3 protein: CAWSTGRTLTTSGANVLTF. The CDR3 bases are TGTGCCTGGAGTACCGGGAGGACCCTTACAACCTCTGGGGCCAACGTCCTGACTTTC.

The rearrangement links TRBV7-3 to TRBJ2-5; TRBD2 might be the D (5 bases). Germline loops: CDR1 SGHTA, CDR2 FQGTGA. The V end was cut by 1 base, the J end by 7 bases, with 10 bases between. CDR3 size: 13 residues. The CDR3 region has the DNA TGTGCCAGCAGCTTAAACAGCGGCGGGACCCAGTACTTC. Its translation: CASSLNSGGTQYF.

The table lists this clone with a few counts. CDR3 DNA sequence: TGTGCCACCACACAGCGGGACCTCTACAATGAGCAGTTCTTC. Protein sequence: CATTQRDLYNEQFF. The chain recombines TRBV15 with TRBJ2-1, with 7 positions matching TRBD2. The CDR3 has 14 amino acids. Germline CDR1 LNHNV, CDR2 YYDKDF (reference sequence). With 7 bases clipped from V and 3 bases from J, the junction kept 6 bases outside the gene matches.

The V and J genes are TRBV11-3 and TRBJ1-2; D gene uncertain. The CDR3 has 12 amino acids. V lost 1 base and J lost 6, with 6 bases in between. The germline V gene encodes CDR1 SGHNT and CDR2 YENEEA. The CDR3 region is CASSLAGNGYTF. For the CDR3, the DNA is TGTGCCAGCAGCTTAGCGGGGAATGGCTACACCTTC.

This chain links TRBV5-4 with TRBJ1-2, with unresolved D. Germline V gene lookup returns CDR1 SGHNT and CDR2 YYREEE (reference sequence). The V end lost 1 base, the J end lost 8 bases, and 12 bases lay between the germline ends. The CDR3 is 13 residues long. The CDR3, as DNA: TGTGCCAGCAGCTTGAGGGAGAGTGCGGGCTACACCTTC. Protein: CASSLRESAGYTF.

V usage is TRBV4-1 and J usage is TRBJ1-3, with D perhaps TRBD1 (6 bases). The CDR3 runs 15 residues. In germline, CDR1 is MGHRA, CDR2 YSYEKL. V was clipped by 3 bases and J by 0 bases, with 9 bases between them. The CDR3 nucleotides read TGCGCCAGCAGCCAGACAGGTTACTCTGGAAACACCATATATTTT. Protein: CASSQTGYSGNTIYF.